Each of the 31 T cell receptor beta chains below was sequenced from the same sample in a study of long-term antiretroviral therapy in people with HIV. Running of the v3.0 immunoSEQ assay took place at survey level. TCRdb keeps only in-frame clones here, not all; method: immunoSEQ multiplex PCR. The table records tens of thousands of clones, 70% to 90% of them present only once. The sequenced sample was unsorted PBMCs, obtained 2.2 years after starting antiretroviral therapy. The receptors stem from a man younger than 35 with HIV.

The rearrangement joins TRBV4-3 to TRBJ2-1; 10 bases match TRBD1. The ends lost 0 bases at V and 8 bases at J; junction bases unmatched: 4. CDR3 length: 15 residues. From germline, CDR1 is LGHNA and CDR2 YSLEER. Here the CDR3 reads CASSQDGTGEDEQFF. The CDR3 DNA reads TGCGCCAGCAGCCAAGATGGGACAGGGGAAGATGAGCAGTTCTTC.

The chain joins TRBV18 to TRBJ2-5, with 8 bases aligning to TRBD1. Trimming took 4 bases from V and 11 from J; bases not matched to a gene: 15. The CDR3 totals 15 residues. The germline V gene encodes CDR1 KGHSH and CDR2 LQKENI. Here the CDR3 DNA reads TGTGCCAGCTCACAAGGACAGGGCCGCTTCGTAAAGCAGTACTTC. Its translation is CASSQGQGRFVKQYF. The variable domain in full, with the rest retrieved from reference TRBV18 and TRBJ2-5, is NAGVMQNPRHLVRRRGQEARLRCSPMKGHSHVYWYRQLPEEGLKFMVYLQKENIIDESGMPKERFSAEFPKEGPSILRIQQVVRGDSAAYFCASSQGQGRFVKQYFGPGTRLLVL.

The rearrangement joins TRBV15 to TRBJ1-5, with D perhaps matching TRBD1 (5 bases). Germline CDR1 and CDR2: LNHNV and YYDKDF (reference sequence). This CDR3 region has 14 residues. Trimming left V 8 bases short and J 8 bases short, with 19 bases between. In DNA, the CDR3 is TGTGCCACCGAATTTAGGGGCCACGGCAAGCCCCAGCATTTT. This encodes CATEFRGHGKPQHF. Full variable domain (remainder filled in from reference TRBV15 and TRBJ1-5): DAMVIQNPRYQVTQFGKPVTLSCSQTLNHNVMYWYQQKSSQAPKLLFHYYDKDFNNEADTPDNFQSRRPNTSFCFLDIRSPGLGDTAMYLCATEFRGHGKPQHFGDGTRLSIL.

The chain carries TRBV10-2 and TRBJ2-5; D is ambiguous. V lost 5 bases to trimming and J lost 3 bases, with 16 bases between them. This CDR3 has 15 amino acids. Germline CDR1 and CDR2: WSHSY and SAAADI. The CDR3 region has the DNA TGCGCCAGCAGTTCCTTAGGGCCAATAGAAGAGACCCAGTACTTC. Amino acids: CASSSLGPIEETQYF.

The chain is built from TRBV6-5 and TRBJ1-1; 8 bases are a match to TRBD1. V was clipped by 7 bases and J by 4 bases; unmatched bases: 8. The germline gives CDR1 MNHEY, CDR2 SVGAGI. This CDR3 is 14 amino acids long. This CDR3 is CASKDRARGTEAFF. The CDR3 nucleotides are TGTGCCAGCAAGGACAGGGCGAGGGGCACTGAAGCTTTCTTT.

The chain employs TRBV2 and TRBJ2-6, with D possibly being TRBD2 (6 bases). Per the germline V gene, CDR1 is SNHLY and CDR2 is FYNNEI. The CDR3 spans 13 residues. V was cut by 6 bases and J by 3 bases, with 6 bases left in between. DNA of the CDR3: TGTGCCAGCAGGCGGGATGGGGCCAACGTCCTGACTTTC. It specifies CASRRDGANVLTF.

CDR3 DNA: TGCGCCAGCAGTGGGACCTCTCCTCTGGAGCAGTTCTTC. Amino acid sequence: CASSGTSPLEQFF. The chain employs TRBV10-2 and TRBJ2-1; D ambiguous. Trimming removed 4 bases from V and 10 bases from J, with 14 bases in between. The germline CDR1 and CDR2 sequences are WSHSY and SAAADI. CDR3 length: 13 residues.

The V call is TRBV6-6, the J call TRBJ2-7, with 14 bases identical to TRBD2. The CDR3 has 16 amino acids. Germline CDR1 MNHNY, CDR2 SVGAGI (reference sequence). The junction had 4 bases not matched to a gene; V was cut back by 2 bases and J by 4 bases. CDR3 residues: CASSYPTSGRVYEQYF. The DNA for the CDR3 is TGTGCCAGCAGTTACCCGACTAGCGGGAGGGTTTACGAGCAGTACTTC.

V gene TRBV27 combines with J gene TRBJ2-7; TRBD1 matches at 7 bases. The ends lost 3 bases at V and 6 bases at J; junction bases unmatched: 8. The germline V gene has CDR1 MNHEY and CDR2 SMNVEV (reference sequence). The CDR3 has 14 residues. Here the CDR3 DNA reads TGTGCCAGCAGTTTCCTGACAGGGCTGGGCGAGCAGTACTTC. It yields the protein CASSFLTGLGEQYF.

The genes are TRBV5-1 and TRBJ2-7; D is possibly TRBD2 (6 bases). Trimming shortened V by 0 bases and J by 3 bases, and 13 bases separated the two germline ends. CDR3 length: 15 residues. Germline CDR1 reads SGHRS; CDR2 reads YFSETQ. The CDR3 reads CASSLDLASYYEQYF. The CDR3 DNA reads TGCGCCAGCAGCTTGGATCTAGCGTCTTACTACGAGCAGTACTTC. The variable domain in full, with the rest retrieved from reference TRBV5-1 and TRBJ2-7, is KAGVTQTPRYLIKTRGQQVTLSCSPISGHRSVSWYQQTPGQGLQFLFEYFSETQRNKGNFPGRFSGRQFSNSRSEMNVSTLELGDSALYLCASSLDLASYYEQYFGPGTRLTVT.

The CDR3 spells CASSARGLAGGPGEQFF. The CDR3 DNA sequence: TGTGCCAGTAGTGCCCGGGGACTAGCGGGAGGGCCGGGGGAGCAGTTCTTC. The gene calls are TRBV19 and TRBJ2-1; 16 bases line up with TRBD2. CDR1 and CDR2 (germline): LNHDA, SQIVND (reference sequence). CDR3 length: 17 amino acids. Germline trimming cut 5 bases from V and 10 bases from J; bases unmatched to any gene: 11.

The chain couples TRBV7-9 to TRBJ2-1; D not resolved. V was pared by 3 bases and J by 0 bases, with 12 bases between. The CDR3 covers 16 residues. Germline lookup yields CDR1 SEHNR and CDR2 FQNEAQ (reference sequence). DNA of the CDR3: TGTGCCAGCAGCTTGTCTAGTTCGAGCTCCTACAATGAGCAGTTCTTC. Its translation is CASSLSSSSSYNEQFF. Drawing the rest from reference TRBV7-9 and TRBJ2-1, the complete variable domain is DTGVSQNPRHKITKRGQNVTFRCDPISEHNRLYWYRQTLGQGPEFLTYFQNEAQLEKSRLLSDRFSAERPKGSFSTLEIQRTEQGDSAMYLCASSLSSSSSYNEQFFGPGTRLTVL.

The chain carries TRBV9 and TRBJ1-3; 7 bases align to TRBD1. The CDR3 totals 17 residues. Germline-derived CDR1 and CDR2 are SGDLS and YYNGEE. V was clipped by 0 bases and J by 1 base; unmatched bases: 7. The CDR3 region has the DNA TGTGCCAGCAGCGTAGGAGGAGGGGGCCCTTCTGGAAACACCATATATTTT. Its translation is CASSVGGGGPSGNTIYF.

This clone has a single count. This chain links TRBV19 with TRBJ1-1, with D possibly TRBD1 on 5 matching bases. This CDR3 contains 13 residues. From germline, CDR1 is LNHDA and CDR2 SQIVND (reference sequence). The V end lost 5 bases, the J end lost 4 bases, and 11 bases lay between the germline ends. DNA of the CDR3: TGTGCCAGTAGTCCGGGGGTCGCCACTGAAGCTTTCTTT. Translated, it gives CASSPGVATEAFF.

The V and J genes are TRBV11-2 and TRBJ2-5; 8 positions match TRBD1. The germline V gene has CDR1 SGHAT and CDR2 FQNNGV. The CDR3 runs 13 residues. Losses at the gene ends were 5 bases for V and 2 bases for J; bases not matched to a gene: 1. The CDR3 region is CASSTGGQETQYF. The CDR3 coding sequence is TGTGCCAGCAGCACAGGGGGTCAAGAGACCCAGTACTTC. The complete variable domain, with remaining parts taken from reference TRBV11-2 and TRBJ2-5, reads EAGVAQSPRYKIIEKRQSVAFWCNPISGHATLYWYQQILGQGPKLLIQFQNNGVVDDSQLPKDRFSAERLKGVDSTLKIQPAKLEDSAVYLCASSTGGQETQYFGPGTRLLVL.

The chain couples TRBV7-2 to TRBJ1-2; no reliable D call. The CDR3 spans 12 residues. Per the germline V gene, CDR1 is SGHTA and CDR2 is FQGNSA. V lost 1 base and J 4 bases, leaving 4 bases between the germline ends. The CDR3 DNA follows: TGTGCCAGCAGCTTAGAACCCTATGGCTACACCTTC. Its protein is CASSLEPYGYTF. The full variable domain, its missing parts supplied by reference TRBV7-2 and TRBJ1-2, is GAGVSQSPSNKVTEKGKDVELRCDPISGHTALYWYRQSLGQGLEFLIYFQGNSAPDKSGLPSDRFSAERTGGSVSTLTIQRTQQEDSAVYLCASSLEPYGYTFGSGTRLTVV.

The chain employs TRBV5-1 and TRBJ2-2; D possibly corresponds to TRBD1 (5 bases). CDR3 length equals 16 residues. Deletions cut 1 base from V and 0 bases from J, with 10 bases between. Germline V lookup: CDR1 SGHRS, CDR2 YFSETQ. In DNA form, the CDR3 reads TGCGCCAGCAGCTTGTCACAGGCCGCGAACACCGGGGAGCTGTTTTTT. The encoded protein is CASSLSQAANTGELFF. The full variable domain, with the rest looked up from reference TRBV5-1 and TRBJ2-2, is KAGVTQTPRYLIKTRGQQVTLSCSPISGHRSVSWYQQTPGQGLQFLFEYFSETQRNKGNFPGRFSGRQFSNSRSEMNVSTLELGDSALYLCASSLSQAANTGELFFGEGSRLTVL.

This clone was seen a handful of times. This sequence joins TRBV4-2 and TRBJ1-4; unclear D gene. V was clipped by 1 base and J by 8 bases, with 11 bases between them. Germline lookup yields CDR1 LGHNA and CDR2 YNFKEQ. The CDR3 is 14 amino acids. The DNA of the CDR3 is TGTGCCAGCAGCCAAGCACCCCCCAACGAAAAACTGTTTTTT. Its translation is CASSQAPPNEKLFF.

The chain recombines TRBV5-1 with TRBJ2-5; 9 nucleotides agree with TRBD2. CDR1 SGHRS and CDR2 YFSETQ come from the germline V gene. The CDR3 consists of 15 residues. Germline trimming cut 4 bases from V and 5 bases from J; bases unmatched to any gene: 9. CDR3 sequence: CASSAQAGGIETQYF. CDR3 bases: TGCGCCAGCAGCGCCCAAGCGGGGGGCATCGAGACCCAGTACTTC.

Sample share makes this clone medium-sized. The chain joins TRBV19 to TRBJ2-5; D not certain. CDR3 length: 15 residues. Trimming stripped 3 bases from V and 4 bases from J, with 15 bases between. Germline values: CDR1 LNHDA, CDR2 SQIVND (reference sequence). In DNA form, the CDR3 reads TGTGCCAGTAGTATGGGCAAGGGATTTGTAGAGACCCAGTACTTC. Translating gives CASSMGKGFVETQYF.

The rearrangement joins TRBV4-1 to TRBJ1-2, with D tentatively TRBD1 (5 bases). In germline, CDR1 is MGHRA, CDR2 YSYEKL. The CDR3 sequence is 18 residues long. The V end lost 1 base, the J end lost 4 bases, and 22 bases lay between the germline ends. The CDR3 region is CASSQGRTSMKGTYGYTF. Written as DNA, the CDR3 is TGCGCCAGCAGCCAAGGTCGAACCAGCATGAAGGGGACCTATGGCTACACCTTC.

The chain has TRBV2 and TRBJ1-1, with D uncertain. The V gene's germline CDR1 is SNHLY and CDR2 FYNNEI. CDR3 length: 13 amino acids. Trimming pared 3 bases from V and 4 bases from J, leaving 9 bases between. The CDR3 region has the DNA TGTGCCAGCAGTGAGGAATCGGGCACTGAAGCTTTCTTT. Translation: CASSEESGTEAFF.

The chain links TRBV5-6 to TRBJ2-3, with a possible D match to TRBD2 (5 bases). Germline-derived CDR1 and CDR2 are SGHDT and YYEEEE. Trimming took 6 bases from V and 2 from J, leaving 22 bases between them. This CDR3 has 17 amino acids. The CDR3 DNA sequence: TGTGCCAGCATCAATGGAGTCCGGGATTACTACACAGATACGCAGTATTTT. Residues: CASINGVRDYYTDTQYF.

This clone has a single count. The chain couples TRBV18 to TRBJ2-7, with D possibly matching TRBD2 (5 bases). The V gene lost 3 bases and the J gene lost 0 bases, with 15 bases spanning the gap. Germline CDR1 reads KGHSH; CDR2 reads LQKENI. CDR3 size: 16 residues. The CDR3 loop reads CASSPPGNYLSYEQYF. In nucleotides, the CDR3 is TGTGCCAGCTCACCCCCCGGGAACTACCTCTCCTACGAGCAGTACTTC.

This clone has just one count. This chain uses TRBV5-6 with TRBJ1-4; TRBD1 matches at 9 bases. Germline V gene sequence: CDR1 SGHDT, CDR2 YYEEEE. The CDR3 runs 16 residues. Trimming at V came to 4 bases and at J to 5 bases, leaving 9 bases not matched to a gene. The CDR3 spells CASSPGPTGGNEKLFF. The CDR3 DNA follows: TGTGCCAGCAGCCCGGGCCCGACAGGGGGAAATGAAAAACTGTTTTTT.

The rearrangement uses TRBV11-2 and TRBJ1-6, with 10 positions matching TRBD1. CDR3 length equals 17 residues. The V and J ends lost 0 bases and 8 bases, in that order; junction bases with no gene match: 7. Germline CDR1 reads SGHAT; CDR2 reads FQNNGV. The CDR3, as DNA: TGTGCCAGCAGCTTAGATGCAAGACAGGGGGCAGATTCACCCCTCCACTTT. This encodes CASSLDARQGADSPLHF.

This chain's CDR3 is CSARDRNTIYF. The CDR3, as DNA: TGCAGTGCTAGAGATAGGAACACCATATATTTT. The gene calls are TRBV20-1 and TRBJ1-3, with D uncertain. In germline, CDR1 is DFQATT, CDR2 SNEGSKA (reference sequence). V was pared by 0 bases and J by 7 bases, with 4 bases between. This CDR3 is built from 11 residues.

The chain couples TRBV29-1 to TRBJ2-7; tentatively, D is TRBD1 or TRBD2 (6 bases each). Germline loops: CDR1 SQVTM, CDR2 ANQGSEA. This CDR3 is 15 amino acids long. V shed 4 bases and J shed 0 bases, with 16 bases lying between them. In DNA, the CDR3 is TGCAGCGTTGCCGGGGGCCCCGCGGGCTCCTACGAGCAGTACTTC. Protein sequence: CSVAGGPAGSYEQYF.

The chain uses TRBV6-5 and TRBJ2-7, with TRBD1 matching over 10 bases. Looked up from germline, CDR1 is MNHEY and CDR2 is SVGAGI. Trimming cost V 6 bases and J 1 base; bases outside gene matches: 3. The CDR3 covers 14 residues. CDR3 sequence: CASRGQGTSYEQYF. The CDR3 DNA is TGTGCCAGCAGGGGACAGGGGACATCCTACGAGCAGTACTTC.

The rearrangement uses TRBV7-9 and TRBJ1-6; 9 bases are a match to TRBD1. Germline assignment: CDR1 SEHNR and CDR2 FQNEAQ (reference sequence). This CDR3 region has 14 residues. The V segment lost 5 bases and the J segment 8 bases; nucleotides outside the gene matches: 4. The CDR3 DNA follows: TGTGCCAGCAGCCTCCGACAGGGGGATTCACCCCTCCACTTT. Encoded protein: CASSLRQGDSPLHF.

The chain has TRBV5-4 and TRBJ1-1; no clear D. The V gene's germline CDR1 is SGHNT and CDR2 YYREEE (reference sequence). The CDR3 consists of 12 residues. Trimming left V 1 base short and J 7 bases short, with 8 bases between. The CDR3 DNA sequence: TGTGCCAGCAGCTTGTATATCGGTGAAGCTTTCTTT. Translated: CASSLYIGEAFF. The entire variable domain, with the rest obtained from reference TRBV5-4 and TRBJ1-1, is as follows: ETGVTQSPTHLIKTRGQQVTLRCSSQSGHNTVSWYQQALGQGPQFIFQYYREEENGRGNFPPRFSGLQFPNYSSELNVNALELDDSALYLCASSLYIGEAFFGQGTRLTVV.